This record covers a single TCR beta chain. Its antigen is unknown. The data originate from a study of cytomegalovirus exposure and HLA in healthy donors. Study-level results: HLA restriction was apparent for most CMV-associated TCR beta chains in a later analysis.

The CDR3 length is 15 residues. Trimming removed 8 bases from V and 0 bases from J, with 14 bases in between. The germline CDR1 and CDR2 sequences are LGHNA and YNFKEQ. It was with 60 Vbeta and 13 Jbeta primers that the PCR ran. Some clones are missing from TCRdb's copy, which holds only in-frame ones; the method was immunoSEQ multiplex PCR. The sample holds 130,000 to 150,000 clones, 82% seen once. This TCR derives from a woman aged 55-70 years in good health and CMV-seropositive. The specimen sequenced was PBMCs. The chain has TRBV4-2 and TRBJ1-3; D gene ambiguous. CDR3 sequence reads: CASSRPTNSGNTIYF. The CDR3, as DNA: TGTGCCAGCTCTAGGCCGACGAACTCTGGAAACACCATATATTTT.